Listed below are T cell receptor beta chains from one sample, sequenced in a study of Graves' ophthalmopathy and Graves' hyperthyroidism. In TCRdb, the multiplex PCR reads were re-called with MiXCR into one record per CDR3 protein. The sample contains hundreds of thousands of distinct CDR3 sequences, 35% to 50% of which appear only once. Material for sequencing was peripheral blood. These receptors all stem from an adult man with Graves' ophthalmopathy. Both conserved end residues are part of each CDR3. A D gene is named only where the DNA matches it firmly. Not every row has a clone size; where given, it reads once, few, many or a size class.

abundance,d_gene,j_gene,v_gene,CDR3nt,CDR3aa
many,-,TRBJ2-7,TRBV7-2,TGTGCCAGCAGCTTAATGTTCTACGAGCAGTACTTC,CASSLMFYEQYF
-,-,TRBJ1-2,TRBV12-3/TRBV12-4,TGTGCCAGCAGTTTAGCGGGGCAGGGATTGAGTGGCTACACCTTC,CASSLAGQGLSGYTF
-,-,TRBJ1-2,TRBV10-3,TGTGCCATCAGTGAGGCCGGGATGGATGGCTACACCTTC,CAISEAGMDGYTF
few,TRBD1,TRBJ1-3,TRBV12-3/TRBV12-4,TGTGCCACCCAGGGGGGGGGAAACACCATATATTTT,CATQGGGNTIYF
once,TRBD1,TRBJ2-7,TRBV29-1,TGCAGCGTTGCCTCAGGGGGAATCTACGAGCAGTACTTC,CSVASGGIYEQYF
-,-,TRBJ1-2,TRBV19,TGTGCCAGTAGTATATTGGTCGGGGCTAACTATGGCTACACCTTC,CASSILVGANYGYTF
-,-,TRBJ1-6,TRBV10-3,TGTGCCATCTCGCAGGCCATGGATCAGCCCCTCCACTTT,CAISQAMDQPLHF
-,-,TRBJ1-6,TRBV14,TGTGCCAGCAGCCAAGCGCGGCCAGGGAGTTCACCCCTCCACTTT,CASSQARPGSSPLHF
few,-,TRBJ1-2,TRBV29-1,TGCAGCGTTGAAATTCGGACAGAGTATGGCTACACCTTC,CSVEIRTEYGYTF
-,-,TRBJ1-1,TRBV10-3,TGTGCCATCAGTGAGGCAATGTCAGGGATCACTGAAGCTTCCTTT,CAISEAMSGITEASF
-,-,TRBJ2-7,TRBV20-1,TGCAGTGCCAAACCCGGACAGAACGAGCAGCACTTC,CSAKPGQNEQHF
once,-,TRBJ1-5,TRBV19,TGTGCCAGTAGTGGCAGGACTATCCAAGAGACCCAGCATTTT,CASSGRTIQETQHF
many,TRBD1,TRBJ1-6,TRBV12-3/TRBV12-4,TGTGCCAGCACGGACAGGGGGCAAGGTTCACCCCTCCACTTT,CASTDRGQGSPLHF
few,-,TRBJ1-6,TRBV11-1,TGTGCCAGCAGCTTGACAGCGCGCTCCTATAATTCACCCCTCCACTTT,CASSLTARSYNSPLHF
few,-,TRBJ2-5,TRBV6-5,TGTGCCAGCAGCTCGGTAACAGAGGCCCAGTACTTC,CASSSVTEAQYF
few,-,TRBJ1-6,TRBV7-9,TGTGCCAGCAGCTTAATACAGGGCTATAATTCACCCCTCCACTTT,CASSLIQGYNSPLHF
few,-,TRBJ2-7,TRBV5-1,TGCGCCAGCAGCTTGGATGGTTATAGCTTCGAGCAGTACTTC,CASSLDGYSFEQYF
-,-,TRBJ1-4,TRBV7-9,TGTGCCAGCAGCTTAGGACTCTCGGCAACTAATGAAAAACTGTTTTTT,CASSLGLSATNEKLFF
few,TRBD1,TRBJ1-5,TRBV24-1,TGTGCCACCAGTGCTGGCAGGGGGAACCAGCCCCAGCATTTT,CATSAGRGNQPQHF
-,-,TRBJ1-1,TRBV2,TGTGCCAGCGGTGAAGCAAAGGGCACTGAAGCTTTCTTT,CASGEAKGTEAFF
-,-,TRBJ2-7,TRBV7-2,TGCGCCAGCAGCTACCGACAGGGAGGTCAAGAGCAGTACTTC,CASSYRQGGQEQYF
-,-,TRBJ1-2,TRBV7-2,TGTGCCAGCAGCTTAGGGCCCGCGGGCACCTTC,CASSLGPAGTF
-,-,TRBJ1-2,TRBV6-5,TGTGCCAGCAGTTACTCCAGAAGTAACTATGGCTACACCTTC,CASSYSRSNYGYTF
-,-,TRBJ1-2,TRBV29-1,TGCAGCGTTGAAGACAAAGGACTTTATAATGGCTGCACCTTC,CSVEDKGLYNGCTF
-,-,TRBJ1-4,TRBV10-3,TGTGCCAGCAGTGATGGATGGGGGAGCACAACTAATGAAAAACTGTTTTTT,CASSDGWGSTTNEKLFF
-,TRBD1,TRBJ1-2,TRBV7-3,TGTGCCAGCAGCGACAAGGGAAATACAGGGGATAATGGCTACACCTTC,CASSDKGNTGDNGYTF
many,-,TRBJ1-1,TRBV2,TGTGCCAGCAGTGGCCGGACAATCCCGAACACTGAAGCTTTCTTT,CASSGRTIPNTEAFF
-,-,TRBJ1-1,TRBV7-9,TGTGCCAGCAGCTTAAGGGGGAATCTGAACACTGAAGCTTTCTTT,CASSLRGNLNTEAFF
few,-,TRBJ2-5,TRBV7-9,TGTGCCAGCAGCCGCCGGACAGCTGCAATTTTCCAAGAGACCCAGTACTTC,CASSRRTAAIFQETQYF
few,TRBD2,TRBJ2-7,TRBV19,TGTGCCAGTAGTAAATGGACTAGCGGGAGTCCTTACGAGCAGTACTTC,CASSKWTSGSPYEQYF
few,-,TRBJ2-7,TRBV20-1,TGCAGTGCTAGGAAGGGGTACGAGCAGTACTTC,CSARKGYEQYF
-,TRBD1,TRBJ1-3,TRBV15,TGTGCCACCAGCATAAACAGGGGGTGGAACACCATATATTTT,CATSINRGWNTIYF
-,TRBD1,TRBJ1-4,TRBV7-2,TGTGCCAGCAGTGACGGGACAGAGAATGAAAAACTGTTTTTT,CASSDGTENEKLFF
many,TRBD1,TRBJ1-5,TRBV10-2,TGCGCCAGCGGACGGACAGGGGGCATGGGGGGCAATCAGCCCCAGCATTTT,CASGRTGGMGGNQPQHF
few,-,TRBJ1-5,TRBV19,TGTGCCAGTAGTATAAGGCCCCCGAACAGTCAGCCCCAGCATTTT,CASSIRPPNSQPQHF
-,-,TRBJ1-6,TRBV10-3,TGTGCCAGCTGGTTAGGGAATTCACCCCTCCACTTT,CASWLGNSPLHF
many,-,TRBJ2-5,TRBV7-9,TGTGCCAGCAGCCGAGGAGCAGGGATGGAGACCCAGTACTTC,CASSRGAGMETQYF
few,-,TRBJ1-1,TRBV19,TGTGCCAGTAGTATAAAGGCAGGGAGGCCGACTGAAGCTTTCTTT,CASSIKAGRPTEAFF
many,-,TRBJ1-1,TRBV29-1,TGCAGCGTTGAAAGCCACCGAAAGAACATGAACACTGAAGCTTTCTTT,CSVESHRKNMNTEAFF
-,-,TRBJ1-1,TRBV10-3,TGTGCCATCAGGGCGAACAGCCTTAACACTGAAGCTTTCTTT,CAIRANSLNTEAFF
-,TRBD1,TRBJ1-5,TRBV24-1,TGTGCCAGCAGTTTATCGGGGGCAGGGGGTTTTCAGCCCCAGCATTTT,CASSLSGAGGFQPQHF
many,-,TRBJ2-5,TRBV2,TGTGCCAGCAGTGAAGCTAATCGTGGGACCCAGTACTTC,CASSEANRGTQYF
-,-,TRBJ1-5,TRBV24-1,TGTGCCAGCACCGAAGCGAGCAATCAGTCCCAGCATTTT,CASTEASNQSQHF
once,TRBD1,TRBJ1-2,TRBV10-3,TGTGCCATCAGTGGACATGGACAGGGGGCCTTTGGCTACACCTTC,CAISGHGQGAFGYTF
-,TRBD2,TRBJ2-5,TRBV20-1,TGCAGTGCTAGGGTAGCGGGGGGTTTTGAGACCCAGTACTTC,CSARVAGGFETQYF
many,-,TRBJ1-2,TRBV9,TGTGCCAGCAGCAACCGACCCGGCCCCTATGGCTACACCTTC,CASSNRPGPYGYTF
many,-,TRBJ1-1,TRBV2,TGTGCCAGCAGTGACCGAGGGAGAACTGAAGCTTTCTTT,CASSDRGRTEAFF
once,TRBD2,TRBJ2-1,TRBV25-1,TGTGCCAGCAGTGGGGGACTAGCGGGGGATGAGCAGTTCTTC,CASSGGLAGDEQFF
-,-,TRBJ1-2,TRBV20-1,TGCAGTGCTAGAGATGAGAGGGATGGCTACACCTTC,CSARDERDGYTF